One T cell receptor beta chain is described in this entry. Its antigen is not known. RNA was extracted with the RNeasy kit, and a quantity of roughly 0.45 to 1 ug was reverse transcribed using random hexamers. Amplification of TCR beta CDR3 used immunoSEQ multiplex PCR across 54 Vbeta and 13 Jbeta. TCRdb redid the calling of the immunoSEQ multiplex PCR reads with MiXCR, one entry per CDR3 protein. This table has under 200,000 distinct CDR3 sequences, approximately 96% appearing once. Negative isolation was used for CD8+ and CD4+ T cells, and FACS enrichment was applied to TEMRA cells. The CDR3 sequence is 14 residues long. Germline-derived CDR1 and CDR2 are DFQATT and SNEGSKA (reference sequence). The V and J ends lost 3 bases and 2 bases, in that order; junction bases with no gene match: 7. The data were taken from a study of CD8 T cells in Susac syndrome. In the study overall: Patients with Susac syndrome were, at the time of blood collection, therapy-naive, maintained on corticosteroids, or maintained on intravenous immunoglobulin alone. Study-wide findings and caveats: The number of individuals included in the study's TCR sequencing and HLA analysis was acknowledged as relatively small.

This rearrangement joins TRBV20-1 to TRBJ2-7, with 7 bases that match TRBD1. The receptor was isolated from a human donor with Susac syndrome. Sequences were obtained from CD4+ T cells from PBMCs. CDR3 loop: CSASLQGYPYEQYF. The CDR3 DNA reads as TGCAGTGCTAGTCTACAGGGGTATCCCTACGAGCAGTACTTC.